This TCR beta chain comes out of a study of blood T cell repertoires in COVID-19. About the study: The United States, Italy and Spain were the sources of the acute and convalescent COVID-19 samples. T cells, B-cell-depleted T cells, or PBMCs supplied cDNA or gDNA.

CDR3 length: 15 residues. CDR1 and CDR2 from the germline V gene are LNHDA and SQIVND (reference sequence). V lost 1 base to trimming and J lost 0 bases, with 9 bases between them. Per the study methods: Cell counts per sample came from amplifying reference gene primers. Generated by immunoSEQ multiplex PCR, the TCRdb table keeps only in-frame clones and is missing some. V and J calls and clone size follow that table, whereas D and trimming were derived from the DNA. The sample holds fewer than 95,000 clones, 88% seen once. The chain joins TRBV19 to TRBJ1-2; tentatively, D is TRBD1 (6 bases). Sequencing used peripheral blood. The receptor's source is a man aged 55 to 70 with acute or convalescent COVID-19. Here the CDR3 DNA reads TGTGCCAGTAGTATAGGACAGGAGGCTAACTATGGCTACACCTTC. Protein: CASSIGQEANYGYTF.